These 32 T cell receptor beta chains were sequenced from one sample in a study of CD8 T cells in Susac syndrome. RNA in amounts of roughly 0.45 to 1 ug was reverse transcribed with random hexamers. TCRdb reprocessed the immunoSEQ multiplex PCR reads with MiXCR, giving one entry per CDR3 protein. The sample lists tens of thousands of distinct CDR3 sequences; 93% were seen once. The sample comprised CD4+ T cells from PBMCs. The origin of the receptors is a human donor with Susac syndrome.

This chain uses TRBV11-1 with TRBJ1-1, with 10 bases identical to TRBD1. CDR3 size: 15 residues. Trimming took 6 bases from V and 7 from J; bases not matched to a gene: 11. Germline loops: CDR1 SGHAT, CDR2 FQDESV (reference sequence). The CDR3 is CASRKTGTGVSEAFF. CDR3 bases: TGTGCCAGCAGAAAAACCGGGACAGGGGTGAGTGAAGCTTTCTTT.

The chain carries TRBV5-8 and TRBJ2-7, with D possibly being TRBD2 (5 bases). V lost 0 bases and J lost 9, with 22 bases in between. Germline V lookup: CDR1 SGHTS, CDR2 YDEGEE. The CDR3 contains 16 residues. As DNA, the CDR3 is TGTGCCAGCAGCTTGGCCTCTCTGTCGAGGGCAAATACGCAGTACTTC. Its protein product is CASSLASLSRANTQYF.

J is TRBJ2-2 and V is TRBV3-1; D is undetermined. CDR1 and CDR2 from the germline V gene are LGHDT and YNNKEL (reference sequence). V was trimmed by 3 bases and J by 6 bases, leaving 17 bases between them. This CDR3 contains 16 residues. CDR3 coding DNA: TGTGCCAGCAGCCACTACACACCCACTGGGTCCGGGGAGCTGTTTTTT. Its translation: CASSHYTPTGSGELFF.

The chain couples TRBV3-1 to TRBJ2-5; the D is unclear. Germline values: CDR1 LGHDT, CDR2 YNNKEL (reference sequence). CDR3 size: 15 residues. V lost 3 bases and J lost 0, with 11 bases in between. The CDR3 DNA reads TGTGCCAGCAGCCACTGGAGCGTAAACCAAGAGACCCAGTACTTC. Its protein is CASSHWSVNQETQYF.

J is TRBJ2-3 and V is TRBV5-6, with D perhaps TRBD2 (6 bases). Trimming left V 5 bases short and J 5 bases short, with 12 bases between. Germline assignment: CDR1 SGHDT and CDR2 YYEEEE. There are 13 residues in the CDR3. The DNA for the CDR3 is TGTGCCAGCAGAAGACTAGTTGGAGATACGCAGTATTTT. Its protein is CASRRLVGDTQYF.

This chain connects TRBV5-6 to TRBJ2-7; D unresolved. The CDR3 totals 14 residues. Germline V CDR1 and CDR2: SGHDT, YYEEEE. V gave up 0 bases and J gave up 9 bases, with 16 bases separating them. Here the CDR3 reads CASSLVRTDRWQYF. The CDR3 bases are TGTGCCAGCAGCTTGGTAAGGACCGACCGATGGCAGTACTTC.

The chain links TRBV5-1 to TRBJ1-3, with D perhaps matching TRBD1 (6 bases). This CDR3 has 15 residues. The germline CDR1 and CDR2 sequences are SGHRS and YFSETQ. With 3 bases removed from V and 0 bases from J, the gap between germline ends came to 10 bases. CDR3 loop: CASSWDISSGNTIYF. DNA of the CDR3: TGCGCCAGCAGCTGGGACATCAGCTCTGGAAACACCATATATTTT.

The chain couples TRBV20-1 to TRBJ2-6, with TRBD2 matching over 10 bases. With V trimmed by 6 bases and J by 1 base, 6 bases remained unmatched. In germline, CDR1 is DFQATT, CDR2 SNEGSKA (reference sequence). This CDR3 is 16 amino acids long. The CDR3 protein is CSAVAGGASGANVLTF. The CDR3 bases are TGCAGTGCCGTAGCGGGGGGTGCTTCTGGGGCCAACGTCCTGACTTTC.

As DNA, the CDR3 is TGTGCCAGCAGTTCGCCCCTCCATATGACTAGCGGGTATCTAGCCAAAAACATTCAGTACTTC. It encodes CASSSPLHMTSGYLAKNIQYF. The chain joins TRBV6-5 to TRBJ2-4; 10 positions match TRBD2. V shed 4 bases, J shed 0 bases, and the junction held 18 bases outside the gene matches. The CDR3 is 21 residues long. The germline gives CDR1 MNHEY, CDR2 SVGAGI.

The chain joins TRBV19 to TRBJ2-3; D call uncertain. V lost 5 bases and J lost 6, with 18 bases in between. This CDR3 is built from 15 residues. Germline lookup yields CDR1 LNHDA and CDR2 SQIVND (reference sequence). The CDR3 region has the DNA TGTGCCAGTAGTCGCTGGGATCCCCCCCAGGATACGCAGTATTTT. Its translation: CASSRWDPPQDTQYF.

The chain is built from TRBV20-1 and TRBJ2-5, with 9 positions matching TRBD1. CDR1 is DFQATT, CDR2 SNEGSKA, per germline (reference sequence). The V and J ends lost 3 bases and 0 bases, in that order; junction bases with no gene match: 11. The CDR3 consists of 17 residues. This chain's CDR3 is CSASSGTGPLYQETQYF. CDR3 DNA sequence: TGCAGTGCTAGTTCCGGGACAGGGCCTCTCTACCAAGAGACCCAGTACTTC.

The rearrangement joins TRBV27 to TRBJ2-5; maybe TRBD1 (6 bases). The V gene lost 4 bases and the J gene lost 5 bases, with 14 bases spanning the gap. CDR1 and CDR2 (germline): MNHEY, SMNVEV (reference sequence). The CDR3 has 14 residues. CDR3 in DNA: TGTGCCAGCAGTTCGCCTCCGAGGGGGGAGACCCAGTACTTC. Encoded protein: CASSSPPRGETQYF.

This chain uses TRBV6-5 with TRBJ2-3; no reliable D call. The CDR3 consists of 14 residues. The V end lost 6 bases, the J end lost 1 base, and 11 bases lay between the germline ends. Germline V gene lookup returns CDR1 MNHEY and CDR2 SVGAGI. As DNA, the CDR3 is TGTGCCAGCAGACGAGGTACGGGCACAGATACGCAGTATTTT. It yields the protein CASRRGTGTDTQYF.

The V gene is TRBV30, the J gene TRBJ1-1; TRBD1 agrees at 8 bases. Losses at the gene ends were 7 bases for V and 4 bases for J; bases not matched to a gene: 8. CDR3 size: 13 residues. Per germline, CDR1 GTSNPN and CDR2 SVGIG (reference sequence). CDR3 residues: CAYTRTGFTEAFF. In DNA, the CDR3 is TGTGCCTATACTAGGACAGGGTTCACTGAAGCTTTCTTT.

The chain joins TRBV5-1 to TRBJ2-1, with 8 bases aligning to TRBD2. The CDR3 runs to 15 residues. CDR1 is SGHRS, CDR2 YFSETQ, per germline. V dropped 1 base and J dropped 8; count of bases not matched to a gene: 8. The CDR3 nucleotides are TGCGCCAGCAGCTTGTCTGCGGGGGGCCGAGATGAGCAGTTCTTC. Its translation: CASSLSAGGRDEQFF.

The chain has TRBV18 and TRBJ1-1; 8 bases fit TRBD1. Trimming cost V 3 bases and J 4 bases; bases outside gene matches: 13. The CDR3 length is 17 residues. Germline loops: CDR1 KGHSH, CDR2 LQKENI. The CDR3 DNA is TGTGCCAGCTCACCCGGACAGGGCTCTCTACGGGGCACTGAAGCTTTCTTT. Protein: CASSPGQGSLRGTEAFF.

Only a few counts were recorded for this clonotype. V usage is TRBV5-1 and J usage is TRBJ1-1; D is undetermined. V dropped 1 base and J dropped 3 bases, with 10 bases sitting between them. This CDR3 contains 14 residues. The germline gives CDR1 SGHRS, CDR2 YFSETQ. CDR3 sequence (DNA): TGCGCCAGCAGCTTGCGACCGCCCGACACTGAAGCTTTCTTT. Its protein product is CASSLRPPDTEAFF.

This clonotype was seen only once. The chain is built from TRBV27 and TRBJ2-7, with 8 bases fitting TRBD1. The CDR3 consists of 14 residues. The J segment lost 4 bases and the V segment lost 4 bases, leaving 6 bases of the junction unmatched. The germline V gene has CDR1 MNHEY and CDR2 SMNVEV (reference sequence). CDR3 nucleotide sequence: TGTGCCAGCAGTTCTTGGACAGGGAGGTACGAGCAGTACTTC. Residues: CASSSWTGRYEQYF.

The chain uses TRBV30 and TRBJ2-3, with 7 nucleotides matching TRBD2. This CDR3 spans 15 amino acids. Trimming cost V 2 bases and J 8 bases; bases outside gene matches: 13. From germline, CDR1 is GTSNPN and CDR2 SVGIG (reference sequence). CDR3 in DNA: TGTGCCTGGAGTCCCGCGCAAAACGGGGGGTCTACGCAGTATTTT. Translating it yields CAWSPAQNGGSTQYF.

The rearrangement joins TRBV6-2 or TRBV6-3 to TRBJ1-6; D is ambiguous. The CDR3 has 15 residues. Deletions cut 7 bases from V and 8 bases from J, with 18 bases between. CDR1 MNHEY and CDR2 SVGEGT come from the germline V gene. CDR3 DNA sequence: TGTGCCAGCACCCGGGGTAGGGCCGGGGATTCACCCCTCCACTTT. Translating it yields CASTRGRAGDSPLHF.

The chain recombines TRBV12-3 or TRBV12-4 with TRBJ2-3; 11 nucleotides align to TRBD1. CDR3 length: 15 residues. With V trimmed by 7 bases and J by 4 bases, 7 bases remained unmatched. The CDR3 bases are TGTGCCAGCACCTCCGGACAGGGGGCTGCAGATACGCAGTATTTT. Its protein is CASTSGQGAADTQYF.

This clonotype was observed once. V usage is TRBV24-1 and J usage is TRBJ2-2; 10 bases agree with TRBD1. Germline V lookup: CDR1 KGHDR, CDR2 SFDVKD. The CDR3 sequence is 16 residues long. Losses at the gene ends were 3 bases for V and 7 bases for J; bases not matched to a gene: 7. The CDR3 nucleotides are TGTGCCACCAGTGATCGACAGGGGGCTGGAAACGGGGAGCTGTTTTTT. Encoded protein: CATSDRQGAGNGELFF.

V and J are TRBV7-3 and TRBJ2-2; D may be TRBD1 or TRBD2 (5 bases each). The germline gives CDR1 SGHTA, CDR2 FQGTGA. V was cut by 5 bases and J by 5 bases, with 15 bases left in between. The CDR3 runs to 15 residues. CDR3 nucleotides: TGTGCCAGCAGCCCCGGGACGTACCCTACCGGGGAGCTGTTTTTT. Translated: CASSPGTYPTGELFF.

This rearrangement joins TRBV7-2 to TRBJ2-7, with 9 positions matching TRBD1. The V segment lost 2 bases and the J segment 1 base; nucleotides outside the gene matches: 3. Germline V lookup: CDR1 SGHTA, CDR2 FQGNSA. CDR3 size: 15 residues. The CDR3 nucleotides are TGTGCCAGCAGCTTAAGACAGGGGGATTCCTACGAGCAGTACTTC. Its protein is CASSLRQGDSYEQYF.

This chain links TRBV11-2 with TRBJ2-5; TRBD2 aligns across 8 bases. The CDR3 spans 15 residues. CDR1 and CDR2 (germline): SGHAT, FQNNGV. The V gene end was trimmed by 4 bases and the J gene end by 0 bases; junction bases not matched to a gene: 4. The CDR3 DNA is TGTGCCAGCAGCTCCAGCGGGAGAAACCAAGAGACCCAGTACTTC. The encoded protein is CASSSSGRNQETQYF.

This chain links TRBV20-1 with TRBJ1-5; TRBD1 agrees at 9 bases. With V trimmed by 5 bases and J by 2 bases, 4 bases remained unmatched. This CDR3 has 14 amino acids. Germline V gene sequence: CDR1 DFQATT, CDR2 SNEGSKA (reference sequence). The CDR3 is CSAEQGAGNQPQHF. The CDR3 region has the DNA TGCAGTGCTGAACAGGGGGCCGGCAATCAGCCCCAGCATTTT.

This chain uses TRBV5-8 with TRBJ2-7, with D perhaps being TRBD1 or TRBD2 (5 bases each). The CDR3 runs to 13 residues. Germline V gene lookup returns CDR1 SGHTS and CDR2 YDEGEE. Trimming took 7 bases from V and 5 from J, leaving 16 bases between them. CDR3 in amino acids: CASSWTRDDEQYF. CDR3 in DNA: TGTGCCAGCTCCTGGACACGGGATGACGAGCAGTACTTC.

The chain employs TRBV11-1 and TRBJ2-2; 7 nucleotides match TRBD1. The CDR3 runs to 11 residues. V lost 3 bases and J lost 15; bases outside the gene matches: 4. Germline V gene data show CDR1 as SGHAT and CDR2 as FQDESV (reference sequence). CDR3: CASSFGTALFF. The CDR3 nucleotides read TGTGCCAGCAGCTTCGGGACAGCCTTGTTTTTT.

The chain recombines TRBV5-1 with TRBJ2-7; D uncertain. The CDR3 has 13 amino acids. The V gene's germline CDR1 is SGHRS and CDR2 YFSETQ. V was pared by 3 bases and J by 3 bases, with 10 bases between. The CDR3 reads CASSYDGYYEQYF. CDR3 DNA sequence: TGCGCCAGCAGCTATGACGGATACTACGAGCAGTACTTC. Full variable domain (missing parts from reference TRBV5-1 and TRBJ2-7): KAGVTQTPRYLIKTRGQQVTLSCSPISGHRSVSWYQQTPGQGLQFLFEYFSETQRNKGNFPGRFSGRQFSNSRSEMNVSTLELGDSALYLCASSYDGYYEQYFGPGTRLTVT.

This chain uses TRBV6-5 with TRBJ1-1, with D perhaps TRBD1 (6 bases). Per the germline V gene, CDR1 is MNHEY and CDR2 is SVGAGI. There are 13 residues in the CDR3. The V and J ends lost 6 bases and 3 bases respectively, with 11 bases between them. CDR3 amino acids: CASSPRGHTEAFF. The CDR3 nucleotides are TGTGCCAGCAGCCCTCGGGGGCACACTGAAGCTTTCTTT.

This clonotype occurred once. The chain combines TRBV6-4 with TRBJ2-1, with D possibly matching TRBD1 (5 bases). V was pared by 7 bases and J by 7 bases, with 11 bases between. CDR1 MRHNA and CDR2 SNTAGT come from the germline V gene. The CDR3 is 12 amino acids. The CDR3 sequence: CASKSQGNEQFF. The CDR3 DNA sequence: TGTGCCAGCAAATCCCAGGGTAATGAGCAGTTCTTC.

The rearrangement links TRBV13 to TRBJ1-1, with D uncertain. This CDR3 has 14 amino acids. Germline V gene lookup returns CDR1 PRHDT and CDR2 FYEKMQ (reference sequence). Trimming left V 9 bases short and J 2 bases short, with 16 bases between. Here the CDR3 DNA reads TGTGCCAGTACGAAGACGGGCGTTAACACTGAAGCTTTCTTT. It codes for CASTKTGVNTEAFF.